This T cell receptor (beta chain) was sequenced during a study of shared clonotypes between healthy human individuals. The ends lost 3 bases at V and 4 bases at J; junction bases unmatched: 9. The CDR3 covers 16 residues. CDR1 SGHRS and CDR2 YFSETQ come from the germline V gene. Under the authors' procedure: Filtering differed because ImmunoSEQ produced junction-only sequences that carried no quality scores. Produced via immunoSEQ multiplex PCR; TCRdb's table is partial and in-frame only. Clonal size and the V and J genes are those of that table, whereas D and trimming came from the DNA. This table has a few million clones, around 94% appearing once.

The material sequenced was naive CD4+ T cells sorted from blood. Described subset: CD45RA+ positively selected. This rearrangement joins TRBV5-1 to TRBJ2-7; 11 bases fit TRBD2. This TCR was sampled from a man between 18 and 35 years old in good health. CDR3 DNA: TGCGCCAGCAGCTATGGAAAACTAGCGGGGGAGTACGAGCAGTACTTC. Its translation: CASSYGKLAGEYEQYF.